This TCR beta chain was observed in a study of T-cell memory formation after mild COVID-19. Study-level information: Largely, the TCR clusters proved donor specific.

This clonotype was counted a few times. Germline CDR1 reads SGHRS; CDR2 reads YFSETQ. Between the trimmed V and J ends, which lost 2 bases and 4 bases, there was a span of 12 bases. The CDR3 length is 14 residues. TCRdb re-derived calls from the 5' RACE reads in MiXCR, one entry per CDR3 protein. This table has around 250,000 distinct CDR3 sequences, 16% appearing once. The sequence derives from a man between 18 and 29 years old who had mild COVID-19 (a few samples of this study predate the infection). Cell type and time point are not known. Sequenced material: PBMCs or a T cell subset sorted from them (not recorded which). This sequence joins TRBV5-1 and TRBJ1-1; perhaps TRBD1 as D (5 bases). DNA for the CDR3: TGCGCCAGCAGCTTCGGCAGGGCTATCACTGAAGCTTTCTTT. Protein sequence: CASSFGRAITEAFF.